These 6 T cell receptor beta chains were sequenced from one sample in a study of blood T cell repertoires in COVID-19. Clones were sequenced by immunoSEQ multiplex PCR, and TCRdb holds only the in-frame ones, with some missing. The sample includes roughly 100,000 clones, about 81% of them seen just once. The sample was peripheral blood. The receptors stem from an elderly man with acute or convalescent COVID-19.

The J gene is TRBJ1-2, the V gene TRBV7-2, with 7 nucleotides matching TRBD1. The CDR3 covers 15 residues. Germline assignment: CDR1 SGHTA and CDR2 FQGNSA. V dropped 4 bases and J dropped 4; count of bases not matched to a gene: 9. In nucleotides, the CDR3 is TGTGCCAGCAGCTCGCCGACAGGGTTCACCTATGGCTACACCTTC. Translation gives CASSSPTGFTYGYTF. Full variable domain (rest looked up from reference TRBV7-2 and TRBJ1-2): GAGVSQSPSNKVTEKGKDVELRCDPISGHTALYWYRQSLGQGLEFLIYFQGNSAPDKSGLPSDRFSAERTGGSVSTLTIQRTQQEDSAVYLCASSSPTGFTYGYTFGSGTRLTVV.

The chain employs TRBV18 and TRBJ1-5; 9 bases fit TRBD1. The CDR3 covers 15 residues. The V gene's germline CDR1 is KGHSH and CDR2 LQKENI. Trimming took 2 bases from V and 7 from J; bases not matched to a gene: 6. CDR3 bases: TGTGCCAGCTCACCAACAGGGACAGGGCACCAGCCCCAGCATTTT. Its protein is CASSPTGTGHQPQHF.

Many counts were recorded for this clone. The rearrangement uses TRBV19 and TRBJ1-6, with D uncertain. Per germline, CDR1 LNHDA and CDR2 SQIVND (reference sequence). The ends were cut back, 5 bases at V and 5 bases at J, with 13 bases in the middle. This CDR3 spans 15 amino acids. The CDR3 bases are TGTGCCAGTAGTCGGTTGTTCACAGATAATTCACCCCTCCACTTT. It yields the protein CASSRLFTDNSPLHF.

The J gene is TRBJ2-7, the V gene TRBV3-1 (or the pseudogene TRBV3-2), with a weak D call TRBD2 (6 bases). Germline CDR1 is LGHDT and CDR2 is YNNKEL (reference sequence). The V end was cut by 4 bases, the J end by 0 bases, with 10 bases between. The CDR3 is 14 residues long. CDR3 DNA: TGTGCCAGCAGCCGTACTAGCTTCTCCTACGAGCAGTACTTC. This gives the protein CASSRTSFSYEQYF.

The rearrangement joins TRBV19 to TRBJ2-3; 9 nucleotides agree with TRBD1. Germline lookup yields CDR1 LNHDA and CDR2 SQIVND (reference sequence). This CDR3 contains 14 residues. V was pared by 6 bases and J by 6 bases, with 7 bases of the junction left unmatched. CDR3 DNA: TGTGCCAGTAGATCACAGGGGGCGGGGGATACGCAGTATTTT. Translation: CASRSQGAGDTQYF.

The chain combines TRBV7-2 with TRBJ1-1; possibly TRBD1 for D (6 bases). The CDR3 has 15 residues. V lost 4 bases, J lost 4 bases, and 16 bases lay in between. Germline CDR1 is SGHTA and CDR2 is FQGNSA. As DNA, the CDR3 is TGTGCCAGCAGCTCCACTACAGGGTCCGCCACTGAAGCTTTCTTT. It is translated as CASSSTTGSATEAFF.